Presented here are 9 T cell receptor beta chains from one specimen sequenced in a study of OX40 agonist ivuxolimab in advanced cancers. The repertoire was sequenced with immunoSEQ multiplex PCR; TCRdb's copy has only in-frame clones and lacks some. The sample carries 75,000 to 90,000 clones, about 90% recorded once. This specimen was CD4+ or CD8+ T cells sorted from blood, taken in a trial of the OX40 agonist ivuxolimab. Source of these receptors: an adult with an advanced solid tumor such as melanoma, head and neck, liver or kidney cancer.

V is TRBV5-1 and J is TRBJ1-1; D is undetermined. This CDR3 comprises 13 residues. The germline V and J ends were trimmed by 3 bases and 5 bases, with 11 bases remaining between them. From germline, CDR1 is SGHRS and CDR2 YFSETQ. As DNA, the CDR3 is TGCGCCAGCAGCTCCCCGGGGAAGACTGAAGCTTTCTTT. This encodes CASSSPGKTEAFF.

The chain is built from TRBV5-1 and TRBJ2-1; D unclear. The germline CDR1 and CDR2 sequences are SGHRS and YFSETQ. V was shortened by 0 bases and J by 5 bases, with 15 bases between the two germline ends. The CDR3 runs 16 residues. The CDR3 sequence: CASSLEKGILNNEQFF. CDR3 bases: TGCGCCAGCAGCTTGGAGAAAGGGATCCTGAACAATGAGCAGTTCTTC.

This CDR3 is CASSLGGHLGNTIYF. The CDR3 bases are TGTGCCAGCAGCTTGGGAGGGCATTTGGGAAACACCATATATTTT. The chain recombines TRBV5-4 with TRBJ1-3; D gene unclear. Per germline, CDR1 SGHNT and CDR2 YYREEE (reference sequence). This CDR3 spans 15 amino acids. Trimming cost V 0 bases and J 4 bases, with 11 bases left between them. Variable domain in full (rest from reference TRBV5-4 and TRBJ1-3): ETGVTQSPTHLIKTRGQQVTLRCSSQSGHNTVSWYQQALGQGPQFIFQYYREEENGRGNFPPRFSGLQFPNYSSELNVNALELDDSALYLCASSLGGHLGNTIYFGEGSWLTVV.

V and J are TRBV16 and TRBJ2-1, with D uncertain. V lost 1 base and J lost 9, with 4 bases in between. The CDR3 is 11 amino acids. Germline CDR1 and CDR2: KGHSY and FQNENV. In DNA, the CDR3 is TGTGCCAGCAGCCAATTCGGTGAGCAGTTCTTC. This codes for CASSQFGEQFF.

The chain carries TRBV7-2 and TRBJ2-3; D may be TRBD2 (5 bases). This CDR3 has 15 residues. Looked up from germline, CDR1 is SGHTA and CDR2 is FQGNSA. Trimming removed 5 bases at V and 4 bases at J, with 16 bases between. The CDR3 protein is CASSPNLARADTQYF. Written as DNA, the CDR3 is TGTGCCAGCAGCCCGAACCTAGCTAGGGCAGATACGCAGTATTTT. The entire variable domain, with the rest obtained from reference TRBV7-2 and TRBJ2-3, is as follows: GAGVSQSPSNKVTEKGKDVELRCDPISGHTALYWYRQSLGQGLEFLIYFQGNSAPDKSGLPSDRFSAERTGGSVSTLTIQRTQQEDSAVYLCASSPNLARADTQYFGPGTRLTVL.

This rearrangement joins TRBV19 to TRBJ2-2; TRBD2 might be the D (5 bases). CDR1 is LNHDA and CDR2 is SQIVND in the germline V gene (reference sequence). The CDR3 length is 15 residues. The ends were cut back, 2 bases at V and 2 bases at J, with 9 bases in the middle. This CDR3 is CASSIRTPNTGELFF. CDR3 nucleotide sequence: TGTGCCAGTAGTATACGGACTCCTAACACCGGGGAGCTGTTTTTT.

CDR3 sequence (DNA): TGTGCCATTCCGCAAGAGGGGTCCTACAATGAGCAGTTCTTC. Its translation is CAIPQEGSYNEQFF. The chain joins TRBV2 to TRBJ2-1; D is possibly TRBD1 or TRBD2 (5 bases each). The V gene lost 10 bases and the J gene lost 1 base, with 14 bases spanning the gap. Germline V gene lookup returns CDR1 SNHLY and CDR2 FYNNEI. The length of the CDR3 is 14 residues.

This clone is a singleton in its sample. The chain links TRBV5-1 to TRBJ2-2; no clear D. In germline, CDR1 is SGHRS, CDR2 YFSETQ. The CDR3 loop spans 16 amino acids. The germline V and J ends were trimmed by 0 bases and 0 bases, with 9 bases remaining between them. The CDR3 DNA reads as TGCGCCAGCAGCTTGGTGATGGCGGCGAACACCGGGGAGCTGTTTTTT. Protein sequence: CASSLVMAANTGELFF.

The rearrangement uses TRBV2 and TRBJ2-5, with D tentatively TRBD2 (7 bases). Trimming removed 4 bases at V and 7 bases at J, with 19 bases between. Looked up from germline, CDR1 is SNHLY and CDR2 is FYNNEI. CDR3 size: 15 residues. The CDR3 is CASSALPGGAPTQYF. The CDR3 nucleotides are TGTGCCAGCAGTGCCCTTCCTGGGGGGGCGCCGACCCAGTACTTC.